This TCR beta chain emerged from a study of shared clonotypes between healthy human individuals (TCRdb year 2020). Context from the whole study: The cohort included three men and a couple of women between 18 and 49 years of age. Each donor's leukapheresis produced roughly between roughly 0.94 and 9.5 billion PBMCs. The study deeply sequenced blood TCR repertoires of five healthy adults to estimate repertoire size and the extent of clonotype sharing between individuals. To increase sequencing depth and limit assay-specific biases, TCR repertoire library preparation and sequencing were carried out by different laboratories using diverse techniques. For each donor, CD4 naive and CD4 memory were each given three plates, CD8 naive was given two plates, and CD8 memory was given one plate.

The donors were healthy, HIV-negative adults with no recently reported acute infections or vaccinations. Only Caucasian adults living in Nashville, Tennessee, USA were represented among the donors. CD4+ T cells were enriched by magnetic negative selection, after which naive cells were positively selected on CD45RA and the negative fraction was taken as the memory subset. Blood was collected by leukapheresis, and PBMCs were isolated by Ficoll-Histopaque density gradient centrifugation and then cryopreserved in liquid nitrogen vapor phase. Purity and quantity of every magnetically sorted T cell population were checked by analytical flow cytometry. Each sorted fraction had its genomic DNA isolated and then quantified by UV absorbance on a Nanodrop 2000c. Remarks on this clone: It has no known antigen specificity. No qualities accompany the bases; no much larger clone lies one base away.

Findings and caveats that apply to the study as a whole: Estimated clonotype richness was generally larger for naive than for memory subsets. About 5% of naive CD4, 3.5% of naive CD8, around 2.3% of memory CD4, and around 0.42% of memory CD8 clonotypes were shared across four donors. Sampling was restricted to blood, and TCR repertoires in tissues likely differ from the TCR repertoires found in blood. The genetic and exposure-history diversity represented was limited by the small number of donors. Incomplete sequencing was indicated by rarefaction of sorted-subset datasets, despite the large sequencing depth. Clonotypes shared by all four sorted-subset donors showed higher generation probabilities than non-shared clonotypes. Pairwise subsampling led to the expectation that sequencing depth would affect the degree of clonotype sharing among donors.

TCR CDR3 regions were amplified from genomic DNA by multiplex PCR using the deep immunoSEQ assay. Extracted genomic DNA from each cell subset was distributed evenly across all wells of several immunoSEQ 96-well plates, and each plate was treated as a replicate. For sorted subsets, each replicate PCR was loaded with roughly 190 ng genomic DNA, equivalent to about 30,000 T cell genomes. The purified libraries were quantified using a Qubit 3.0 fluorometer, sized with a Bioanalyzer 2100, and then quantified again using the KAPA Library Quantification kit. Every immunoSEQ 96-well plate was sequenced on a dedicated single-read 150-cycle Illumina NextSeq 550 flow cell. Turning to the authors' computational methods: Because the immunoSEQ output included only junctional sequences and no quality scores, the filtering could not be the same as the filtering used for full-length reads. Sequences were annotated with PyIR, a Python wrapper for IgBLAST v1.9, and V/J genes and CDR3 were assigned using IMGT germline references. Reads were removed for weak V/J assignments (E-value above 1e-6), missing CDR3, stop codons, out-of-frame junctions, or ambiguous translated residues. A V3J clonotype was defined by an identical inferred V gene, J gene, and CDR3 amino acid sequence. The percentage overlap between two repertoires was calculated by dividing the number of shared unique clonotypes by the size of the smaller repertoire. Repertoire richness was assessed with RTK rarefaction, the Chao1 estimator, and Recon v2.1 estimates of unobserved clonotypes. Generation probabilities for all TCRbeta clonotypes obtained by the gDNA method from a handful of donors were computed using OLGA. Imported from immuneACCESS, the table was reduced by TCRdb to in-frame sequences with V and J called. These copies leave out some clones; in studies compared against another copy, an unresolved V gene accounts for under half, and the cause of the remainder is not known. V, J and clone size are those of that table, while D and trimming were read from the DNA. The sample table records 980,000 or so clones; over 60% of these occur just once. Over 1.3% of the sample is in the top ten clones.

The sequenced sample was memory CD4+ T cells sorted from blood. The cell subset or site label, as the study defines it: CD45RA-negative fraction. This receptor was obtained from a man aged 18 to 29 in good health.

The sequenced DNA is TGTGCCAGCAGTTACCATAAGGGAATCGGGGAGACCCAGTACTTC. It translates to CASSYHKGIGETQYF. Recombination joined TRBV6-5 with TRBJ2-5, with the D gene not clear enough to name. Per the germline V gene, MNHEY is the CDR1 and SVGAGI is the CDR2. The cysteine opens and the phenylalanine closes a CDR3 of 15 amino acids. Just CDR3 DNA is preserved here, 45 bases in frame from base 1. Cut back by 2 bases and 5 bases, the V and J ends lie 15 bases apart.